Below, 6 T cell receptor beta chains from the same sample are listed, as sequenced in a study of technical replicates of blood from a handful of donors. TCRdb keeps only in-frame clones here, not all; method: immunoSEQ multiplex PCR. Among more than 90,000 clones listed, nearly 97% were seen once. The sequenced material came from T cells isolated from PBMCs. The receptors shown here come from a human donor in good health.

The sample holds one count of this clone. In DNA, the CDR3 is TGTGCCAACCCGAGGAGATCCACTGAAGCTTTCTTT. Protein: CANPRRSTEAFF. The chain combines TRBV6-4 with TRBJ1-1; D not certain. The CDR3 length is 12 residues. The V end lost 10 bases, the J end lost 4 bases, and 13 bases lay between the germline ends. Germline CDR1 reads MRHNA; CDR2 reads SNTAGT.

In nucleotides, the CDR3 is TGTGCCAGCTTTCTCCGGGACAGGCCCTACGAGCAGTACTTC. Amino acid sequence: CASFLRDRPYEQYF. V is TRBV5-8 and J is TRBJ2-7, with TRBD1 matching over 8 bases. J was trimmed by 2 bases and V by 7 bases; bases with no gene match: 8. The CDR3 is 14 amino acids. Per the germline V gene, CDR1 is SGHTS and CDR2 is YDEGEE. Based on the CDR3 plus reference TRBV5-8 and TRBJ2-7, the full variable domain is EAGVTQSPTHLIKTRGQQATLRCSPISGHTSVYWYQQALGLGLQFLLWYDEGEERNRGNFPPRFSGRQFPNYSSELNVNALELEDSALYLCASFLRDRPYEQYFGPGTRLTVT.

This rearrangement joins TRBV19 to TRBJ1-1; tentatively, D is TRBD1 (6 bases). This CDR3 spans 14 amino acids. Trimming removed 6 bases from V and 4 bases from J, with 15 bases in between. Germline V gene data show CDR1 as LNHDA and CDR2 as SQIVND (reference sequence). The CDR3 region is CASSTRDIPTEAFF. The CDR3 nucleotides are TGTGCCAGTAGCACCCGGGACATCCCCACTGAAGCTTTCTTT.

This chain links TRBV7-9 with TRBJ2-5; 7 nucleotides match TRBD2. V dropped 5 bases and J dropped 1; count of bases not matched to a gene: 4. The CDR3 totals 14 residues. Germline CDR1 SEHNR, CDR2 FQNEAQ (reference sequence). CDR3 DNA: TGTGCCAGCAGCCGGTTAGCGGGCCAAGAGACCCAGTACTTC. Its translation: CASSRLAGQETQYF.

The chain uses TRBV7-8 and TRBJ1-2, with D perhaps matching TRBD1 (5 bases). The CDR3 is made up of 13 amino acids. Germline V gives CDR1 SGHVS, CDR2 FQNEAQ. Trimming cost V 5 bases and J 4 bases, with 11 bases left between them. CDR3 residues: CASSPRVLYGYTF. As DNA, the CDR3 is TGTGCCAGCAGCCCCAGGGTCCTCTATGGCTACACCTTC.

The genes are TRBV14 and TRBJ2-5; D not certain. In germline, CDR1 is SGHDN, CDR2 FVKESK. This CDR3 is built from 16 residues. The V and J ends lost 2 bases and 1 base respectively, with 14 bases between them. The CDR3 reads CASSQPGLRPQETQYF. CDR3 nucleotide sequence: TGTGCCAGCAGCCAACCGGGTCTGAGGCCCCAAGAGACCCAGTACTTC.